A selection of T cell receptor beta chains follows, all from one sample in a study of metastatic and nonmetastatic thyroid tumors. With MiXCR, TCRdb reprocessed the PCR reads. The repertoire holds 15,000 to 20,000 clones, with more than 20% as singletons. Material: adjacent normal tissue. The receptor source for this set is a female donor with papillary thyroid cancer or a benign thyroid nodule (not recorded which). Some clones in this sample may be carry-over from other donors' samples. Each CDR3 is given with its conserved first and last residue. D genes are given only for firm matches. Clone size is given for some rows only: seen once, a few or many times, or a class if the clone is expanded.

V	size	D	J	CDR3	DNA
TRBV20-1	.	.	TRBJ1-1	CSARKGGENTEAFF	TGCAGTGCTAGAAAGGGGGGAGAAAACACTGAAGCTTTCTTT
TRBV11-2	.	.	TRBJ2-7	CASSFAGGYEQYF	TGTGCCAGCAGCTTCGCCGGCGGTTACGAGCAGTACTTC
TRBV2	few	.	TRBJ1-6	CASRSEHFKSPLHF	TGTGCTAGCAGGAGCGAGCATTTTAAATCACCCCTCCACTTT
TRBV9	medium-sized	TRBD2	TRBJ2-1	CASSVLAGLYNEQFF	TGTGCCAGCAGCGTCCTAGCGGGGCTCTACAATGAGCAGTTCTTC
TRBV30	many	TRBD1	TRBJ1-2	CAWSFTGTGNGYTF	TGTGCCTGGAGTTTCACCGGGACAGGGAACGGCTACACCTTC
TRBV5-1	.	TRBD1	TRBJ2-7	CASSPGQGSGKGGYEQYF	TGCGCCAGCAGCCCAGGACAGGGGTCCGGGAAGGGCGGCTACGAGCAGTACTTC
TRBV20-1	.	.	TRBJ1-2	CSAPPETGNYGYTF	TGCAGTGCCCCCCCCGAAACAGGGAACTATGGCTACACCTTC
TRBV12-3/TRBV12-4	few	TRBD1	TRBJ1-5	CASSSGDRGSQPQHF	TGTGCCAGCAGTTCGGGGGACAGGGGGAGTCAGCCCCAGCATTTT
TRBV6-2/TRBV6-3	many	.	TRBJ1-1	CASSYRGFSEAFF	TGTGCCAGCAGTTACCGAGGGTTTTCTGAAGCTTTCTTT
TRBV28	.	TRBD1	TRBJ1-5	CASGTGEFQPQHF	TGTGCCAGCGGGACAGGGGAATTCCAGCCCCAGCATTTT
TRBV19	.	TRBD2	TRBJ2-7	CARSASGSNYEQYF	TGTGCCAGGAGCGCTAGCGGGAGTAACTACGAGCAGTACTTC
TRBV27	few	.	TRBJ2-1	CASSPRQVHNEQFF	TGTGCCAGCAGTCCCCGTCAGGTTCACAATGAGCAGTTCTTC
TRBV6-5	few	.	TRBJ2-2	CASSYEGWTGELFF	TGTGCCAGCAGTTACGAGGGGTGGACCGGGGAGCTGTTTTTT
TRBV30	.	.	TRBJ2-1	CAWRVAVNEQFF	TGTGCCTGGAGGGTGGCAGTCAATGAGCAGTTCTTC
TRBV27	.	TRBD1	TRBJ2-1	CASSRGQGLNEQFF	TGTGCCAGCAGTCGTGGACAGGGTTTGAATGAGCAGTTCTTC
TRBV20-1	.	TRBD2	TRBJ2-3	CSAREGLAGPSERTDTQYF	TGCAGTGCTAGAGAAGGGCTAGCGGGACCATCAGAGCGCACAGATACGCAGTATTTT
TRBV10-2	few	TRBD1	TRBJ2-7	CASGHTGVQYF	TGCGCCAGCGGTCATACAGGGGTGCAGTACTTC
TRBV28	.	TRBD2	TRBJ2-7	CASKTSGTSYEQYF	TGTGCCAGCAAAACTAGCGGGACCTCCTACGAGCAGTACTTC
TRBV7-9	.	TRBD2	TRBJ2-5	CASSLAGTTQETQYF	TGTGCCAGCAGCTTAGCAGGGACTACCCAAGAGACCCAGTACTTC
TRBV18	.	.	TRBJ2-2	CASSPPLDSNTGELFF	TGTGCCAGCTCACCACCGTTAGATAGCAACACCGGGGAGCTGTTTTTT
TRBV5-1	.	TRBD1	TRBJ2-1	CASSLAGQGHNEQFF	TGCGCCAGCAGCTTGGCGGGACAGGGGCACAATGAGCAGTTCTTC
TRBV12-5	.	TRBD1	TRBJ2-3	CASGLPPGQGWSDTQYF	TGTGCTAGTGGTTTGCCCCCCGGACAGGGTTGGTCAGATACGCAGTATTTT
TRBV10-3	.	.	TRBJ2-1	CAISDRDPNEQFF	TGTGCCATCAGTGACAGGGATCCTAATGAGCAGTTCTTC
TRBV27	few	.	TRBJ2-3	CASSASWRTDTQYF	TGTGCCAGCAGCGCCAGCTGGCGGACAGATACGCAGTATTTT
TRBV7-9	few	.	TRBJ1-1	CASSRDTRGTEAFF	TGTGCCAGCAGCCGGGACACCCGGGGGACTGAAGCTTTCTTT
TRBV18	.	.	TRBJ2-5	CASSPALASGETQYF	TGTGCCAGCTCACCGGCCCTAGCGTCTGGAGAGACCCAGTACTTC
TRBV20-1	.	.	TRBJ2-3	CSALPGSGYTDTQYF	TGCAGTGCTCTCCCGGGAAGCGGATACACAGATACGCAGTATTTT
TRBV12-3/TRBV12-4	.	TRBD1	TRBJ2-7	CASSGTGEYEQYF	TGTGCCAGCAGTGGGACAGGAGAATACGAGCAGTACTTC
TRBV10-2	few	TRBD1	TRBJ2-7	CASSELGLGQEDEQYF	TGCGCCAGCAGTGAGTTAGGACTGGGACAGGAAGACGAGCAGTACTTC
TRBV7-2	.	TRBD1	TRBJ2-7	CASSLGQGLTEQYF	TGTGCCAGCAGCTTGGGACAGGGGTTAACCGAGCAGTACTTC
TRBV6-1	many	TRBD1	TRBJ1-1	CASSDLLAGGARWEAFF	TGTGCCAGCAGTGATCTTCTGGCAGGGGGCGCAAGGTGGGAAGCTTTCTTT
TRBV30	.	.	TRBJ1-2	CAWSLNYGYTF	TGTGCCTGGAGTCTAAATTATGGCTACACCTTC
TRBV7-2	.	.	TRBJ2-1	CASSLGPGQDEQFF	TGTGCCAGCAGCTTAGGACCAGGGCAGGATGAGCAGTTCTTC
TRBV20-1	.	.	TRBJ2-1	CSASPDYYNEQFF	TGCAGTGCTAGTCCGGACTACTACAATGAGCAGTTCTTC
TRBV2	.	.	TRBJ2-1	CASSVLLVSVPRF	TGTGCCAGCAGTGTTCTACTAGTTTCGGTCCCTCGCTTC
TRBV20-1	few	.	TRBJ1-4	CSAQVQGGEKLFF	TGCAGTGCTCAAGTACAGGGCGGGGAAAAACTGTTTTTT
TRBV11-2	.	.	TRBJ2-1	CASSPRTPDNEQFF	TGTGCCAGCAGCCCGAGGACCCCAGACAATGAGCAGTTCTTC
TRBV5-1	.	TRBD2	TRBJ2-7	CASSLGLAGYEHYF	TGCGCCAGCAGCCTGGGACTAGCGGGATACGAGCATTACTTC
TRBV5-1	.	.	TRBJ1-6	CASSLESRGSSYNSPLHF	TGCGCCAGCAGCTTGGAGAGCCGGGGGAGCTCCTATAATTCACCCCTCCACTTT
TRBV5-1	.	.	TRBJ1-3	CASSLTSSLSSGNTIYF	TGCGCCAGCAGCTTGACGTCCTCTCTCTCCTCTGGAAACACCATATATTTT
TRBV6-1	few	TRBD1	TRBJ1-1	CASRRGSNTEAFF	TGTGCCAGCCGCAGGGGGTCGAACACTGAAGCTTTCTTT
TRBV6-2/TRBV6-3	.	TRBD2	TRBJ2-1	CASSYGLAGAYEQFF	TGTGCCAGCAGTTACGGGCTAGCGGGAGCTTATGAGCAGTTCTTC
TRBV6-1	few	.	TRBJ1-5	CASRAGFQPQHF	TGTGCCAGCAGAGCAGGGTTTCAGCCCCAGCATTTT
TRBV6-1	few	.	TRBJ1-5	CASSDDRWPGYSNQPQHF	TGTGCCAGCAGTGATGACAGGTGGCCGGGGTATAGCAATCAGCCCCAGCATTTT
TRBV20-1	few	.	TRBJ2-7	CSARVLDSLSYEQYF	TGCAGTGCTAGAGTGCTCGACTCCCTCTCCTACGAGCAGTACTTC
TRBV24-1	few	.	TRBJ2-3	CATSDTRSATDTQYF	TGTGCCACCAGTGACACCCGATCAGCCACAGATACGCAGTATTTT
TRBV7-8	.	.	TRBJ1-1	CASSPGTAGDTEAFF	TGTGCCAGCAGCCCGGGGACGGCCGGGGACACTGAAGCTTTCTTT
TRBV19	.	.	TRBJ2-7	CASSALEGNSYEQYF	TGTGCCAGTAGTGCCCTCGAGGGCAATTCCTACGAGCAGTACTTC
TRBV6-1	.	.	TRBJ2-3	CASSSALTVKSDTQYF	TGTGCCAGCAGCTCGGCGCTTACCGTTAAATCAGATACGCAGTATTTT
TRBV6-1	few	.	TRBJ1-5	CASVGRNGQPQHF	TGTGCCAGCGTGGGGAGAAACGGGCAGCCCCAGCATTTT
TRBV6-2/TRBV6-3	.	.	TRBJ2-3	CASSFGRFTDTEYF	TGTGCCAGCAGTTTTGGCCGGTTCACAGATACGGAGTATTTT